The entry below describes one T cell receptor beta chain. TCR beta VDJ and CDR3 were profiled, and genomic DNA was the template. One entry per CDR3 protein results from TCRdb running MiXCR on the reads. The profile shows hundreds of thousands of distinct CDR3 sequences, around 68% of them singletons. The CDR3 sequence is 15 residues long. Trimming took off 2 bases at V and 1 base at J, with 14 bases between the two ends. Germline CDR1 and CDR2: DFQATT and SNEGSKA (reference sequence). The sample belongs to a study of CD8+CD57+ T cells in acquired aplastic anemia. The TCR originated in a human donor in good health, serving as a control. The sequenced sample was sorted CD4+, CD8+, or CD8+CD57+ T cells (not recorded which) from PBMCs. The gene calls are TRBV20-1 and TRBJ1-1; a weak D match, TRBD1 (6 bases). The CDR3 here is CSARRGGNTNTEAFF. In DNA, the CDR3 is TGCAGTGCTAGAAGGGGGGGCAACACGAACACTGAAGCTTTCTTT.